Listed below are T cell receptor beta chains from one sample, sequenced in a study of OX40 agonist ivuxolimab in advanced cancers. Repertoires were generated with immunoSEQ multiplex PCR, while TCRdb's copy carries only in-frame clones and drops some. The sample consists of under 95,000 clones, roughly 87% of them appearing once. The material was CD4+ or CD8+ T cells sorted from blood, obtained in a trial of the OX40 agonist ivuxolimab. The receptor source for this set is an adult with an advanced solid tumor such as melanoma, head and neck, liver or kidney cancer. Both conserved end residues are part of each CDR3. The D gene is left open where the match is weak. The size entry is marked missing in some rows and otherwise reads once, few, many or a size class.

cdr3_nt: TGTGCCTGGACTTCTGGGGGGGCGAACACCGGGGAGCTGTTTTTT
cdr3_aa: CAWTSGGANTGELFF
clone_size: .
v_call: TRBV30
d_call: TRBD2
j_call: TRBJ2-2

cdr3_nt: TGTGCCTGGAGTGTAGGGCAGCAAAGTGAAGCTTTCTTT
cdr3_aa: CAWSVGQQSEAFF
clone_size: few
v_call: TRBV30
d_call: .
j_call: TRBJ1-1

cdr3_nt: TGTGCCAGCAGTGTCCGACTCTTAGGGGATACGCAGTATTTT
cdr3_aa: CASSVRLLGDTQYF
clone_size: .
v_call: TRBV9
d_call: .
j_call: TRBJ2-3

cdr3_nt: TGTGCCAGCAGTTTAGGGCGGAGAACGATGCCCCAGCATTTT
cdr3_aa: CASSLGRRTMPQHF
clone_size: .
v_call: TRBV28
d_call: .
j_call: TRBJ1-5

cdr3_nt: TGTGCCAGCAGGGGCATCTCTGGGGCCAACGTCCTGACTTTC
cdr3_aa: CASRGISGANVLTF
clone_size: few
v_call: TRBV2
d_call: .
j_call: TRBJ2-6

cdr3_nt: TGTGCCTGGAGCAGCGAGCTCCCCTCCCCAGATACGCAGTATTTT
cdr3_aa: CAWSSELPSPDTQYF
clone_size: .
v_call: TRBV30
d_call: .
j_call: TRBJ2-3

cdr3_nt: TGTGCCTGGGGAGGGCTCGCGGCGAAAGGCTACACCTTC
cdr3_aa: CAWGGLAAKGYTF
clone_size: once
v_call: TRBV30
d_call: .
j_call: TRBJ1-2

cdr3_nt: TGTGCCAGCACCCCTGGGGGGACTGGGGCCAACGTCCTGACTTTC
cdr3_aa: CASTPGGTGANVLTF
clone_size: .
v_call: TRBV28
d_call: .
j_call: TRBJ2-6

cdr3_nt: TGTGCCAGTAGCCGTCAGGTACAGGGGTCGAACACTGAAGCTTTCTTT
cdr3_aa: CASSRQVQGSNTEAFF
clone_size: .
v_call: TRBV19
d_call: TRBD1
j_call: TRBJ1-1

cdr3_nt: TGTGCCAGCAGCCCGGGACAGCCGGGCCTCCACGAGCAGTACTTC
cdr3_aa: CASSPGQPGLHEQYF
clone_size: .
v_call: TRBV27
d_call: TRBD1
j_call: TRBJ2-7

cdr3_nt: TGTGCCAGCTCACCACCGCTCGGTTTCGCTTTCTTT
cdr3_aa: CASSPPLGFAFF
clone_size: .
v_call: TRBV18
d_call: .
j_call: TRBJ1-1

cdr3_nt: TGTGCTAGCAGCACGGGGACGGGAAACGAGCAGTACTTC
cdr3_aa: CASSTGTGNEQYF
clone_size: .
v_call: TRBV7-7
d_call: .
j_call: TRBJ2-7

cdr3_nt: TGTGCCTGGAGTGGCCGACTAGCGGGGAACCAAGAGACCCAGTACTTC
cdr3_aa: CAWSGRLAGNQETQYF
clone_size: .
v_call: TRBV30
d_call: TRBD2
j_call: TRBJ2-5

cdr3_nt: TGTGCCAGCAGCTTTACAGGACAGGGGTACGAGCAGTACTTC
cdr3_aa: CASSFTGQGYEQYF
clone_size: .
v_call: TRBV11-2
d_call: TRBD1
j_call: TRBJ2-7

cdr3_nt: TGTGCCAGCAGCCCCACACAGGCGGGAGCTGAGACCCAGTACTTC
cdr3_aa: CASSPTQAGAETQYF
clone_size: .
v_call: TRBV5-4
d_call: TRBD2
j_call: TRBJ2-5

cdr3_nt: TGTGCCAGCAGCTTTAGCCTAGCGGGAAGCACAGATACGCAGTATTTT
cdr3_aa: CASSFSLAGSTDTQYF
clone_size: .
v_call: TRBV7-3
d_call: TRBD2
j_call: TRBJ2-3

cdr3_nt: TGTGCCAGCTCAGCTGGACAGGGGCAAGAGACCCAGTACTTC
cdr3_aa: CASSAGQGQETQYF
clone_size: .
v_call: TRBV18
d_call: TRBD1
j_call: TRBJ2-5

cdr3_nt: TGTGCCAGCTCCCCTACTTCGACTGGGAGAACCGGGGAGCTGTTTTTT
cdr3_aa: CASSPTSTGRTGELFF
clone_size: .
v_call: TRBV18
d_call: .
j_call: TRBJ2-2

cdr3_nt: TGTGCCAGTAGTATCCGGGTGGAGGAGACCCAGTACTTC
cdr3_aa: CASSIRVEETQYF
clone_size: once
v_call: TRBV19
d_call: .
j_call: TRBJ2-5

cdr3_nt: TGTGCCAGCAGTGAGACGACAGGGACCTACGAGCAGTACTTC
cdr3_aa: CASSETTGTYEQYF
clone_size: .
v_call: TRBV6-5
d_call: TRBD1
j_call: TRBJ2-7

cdr3_nt: TGTGCCAGTAGTACAGGAAGGCAGGGGGGTTTTGGCTACATTCAGTACTTC
cdr3_aa: CASSTGRQGGFGYIQYF
clone_size: .
v_call: TRBV19
d_call: .
j_call: TRBJ2-4

cdr3_nt: TGTGCCTGGAGTTTCCGGACAGGCGGGGAAAACACCATATATTTT
cdr3_aa: CAWSFRTGGENTIYF
clone_size: .
v_call: TRBV30
d_call: TRBD1
j_call: TRBJ1-3

cdr3_nt: TGTGCCAGCAGCAGAGTGAATAGCAATCAGCCCCAGCATTTT
cdr3_aa: CASSRVNSNQPQHF
clone_size: .
v_call: TRBV6-6
d_call: .
j_call: TRBJ1-5

cdr3_nt: TGTGCCAGCAGGGCTTCTGGGGCTAATGAAAAACTGTTTTTT
cdr3_aa: CASRASGANEKLFF
clone_size: .
v_call: TRBV2
d_call: .
j_call: TRBJ1-4

cdr3_nt: TGTGCCGTGCCAAAGAGCGGGGGTTTCACAGATACGCAGTATTTT
cdr3_aa: CAVPKSGGFTDTQYF
clone_size: .
v_call: TRBV30
d_call: TRBD2
j_call: TRBJ2-3

cdr3_nt: TGTGCCAGCGTTCAGGGGGCAGAGACCCAGTACTTC
cdr3_aa: CASVQGAETQYF
clone_size: .
v_call: TRBV2
d_call: TRBD1
j_call: TRBJ2-5

cdr3_nt: TGTGCCAGCAGCTTAGCCCCGAGGGGTTACTCCTACGAGCAGTACTTC
cdr3_aa: CASSLAPRGYSYEQYF
clone_size: .
v_call: TRBV11-2
d_call: .
j_call: TRBJ2-7

cdr3_nt: TGTGCCAGCAAAGAATCTGGAAACACCATATATTTT
cdr3_aa: CASKESGNTIYF
clone_size: .
v_call: TRBV4-2
d_call: .
j_call: TRBJ1-3

cdr3_nt: TGTGCCAGCAGTGAAGAAGGATCACCACTATCAGCCCAGCATTTT
cdr3_aa: CASSEEGSPLSAQHF
clone_size: .
v_call: TRBV2
d_call: .
j_call: TRBJ1-5

cdr3_nt: TGTGCCAGCACCCGGGGGGACCAAGAGACCCAGTACTTC
cdr3_aa: CASTRGDQETQYF
clone_size: .
v_call: TRBV6-5
d_call: TRBD2
j_call: TRBJ2-5

cdr3_nt: TGCGCCAGCAGCTTGGTGGGGGACTCCTACAATGAGCAGTTCTTC
cdr3_aa: CASSLVGDSYNEQFF
clone_size: few
v_call: TRBV5-1
d_call: .
j_call: TRBJ2-1

cdr3_nt: TGCGCCAGCAGCCTCTCTCTCGCCACTAGCGGGGGTCTCCAAGAGACCCAGTACTTC
cdr3_aa: CASSLSLATSGGLQETQYF
clone_size: .
v_call: TRBV5-1
d_call: TRBD2
j_call: TRBJ2-5

cdr3_nt: TGTGCCAGCAGTCAAAGGGGGCCCCAGCATTTT
cdr3_aa: CASSQRGPQHF
clone_size: .
v_call: TRBV7-2
d_call: .
j_call: TRBJ1-5

cdr3_nt: TGTGCCAGCAGCCCCCCCCCAGGGAGTGGCACCGGGGAGCTGTTTTTT
cdr3_aa: CASSPPPGSGTGELFF
clone_size: .
v_call: TRBV9
d_call: .
j_call: TRBJ2-2

cdr3_nt: TGTGCCACCAGCAGAGATCTGGCGGGTTCCCAAGAGACCCAGTACTTC
cdr3_aa: CATSRDLAGSQETQYF
clone_size: .
v_call: TRBV15
d_call: .
j_call: TRBJ2-5

cdr3_nt: TGTGCCAGTAGTCAGAGGGGAGCCGCTGAAGCTTTCTTT
cdr3_aa: CASSQRGAAEAFF
clone_size: few
v_call: TRBV19
d_call: .
j_call: TRBJ1-1

cdr3_nt: TGTGCCAGCAGTGGACGGGCCACTCAATACGAGCAGTACTTC
cdr3_aa: CASSGRATQYEQYF
clone_size: .
v_call: TRBV6-1
d_call: .
j_call: TRBJ2-7

cdr3_nt: TGTGCCAGCAGCTTGGGGGGAGCCAAAAACATTCAGTACTTC
cdr3_aa: CASSLGGAKNIQYF
clone_size: .
v_call: TRBV13
d_call: .
j_call: TRBJ2-4

cdr3_nt: TGCGCCAGCAGCTCCCGGGGCCTTAGAGATACGCAGTATTTT
cdr3_aa: CASSSRGLRDTQYF
clone_size: .
v_call: TRBV5-1
d_call: .
j_call: TRBJ2-3

cdr3_nt: TGTGCCAGCAGCCCGGGACAGAACACCGGGGAGCTGTTTTTT
cdr3_aa: CASSPGQNTGELFF
clone_size: .
v_call: TRBV5-6
d_call: .
j_call: TRBJ2-2

cdr3_nt: TGTGCCAGCAGCTTAATCGGACAGTACAATGAGCAGTTCTTC
cdr3_aa: CASSLIGQYNEQFF
clone_size: .
v_call: TRBV5-4
d_call: .
j_call: TRBJ2-1

cdr3_nt: TGTGCCAGCAGGACCGGGACAGGGAACACCGGGGAGCTGTTTTTT
cdr3_aa: CASRTGTGNTGELFF
clone_size: few
v_call: TRBV6-1
d_call: TRBD1
j_call: TRBJ2-2

cdr3_nt: TGTGCCAGCGGGACAGCTAATTCACCCCTCCACTTT
cdr3_aa: CASGTANSPLHF
clone_size: .
v_call: TRBV7-2
d_call: TRBD1
j_call: TRBJ1-6

cdr3_nt: TGTGCCAGCAGCTTAGCGAGGAGCAGGTCTACTTTCTTT
cdr3_aa: CASSLARSRSTFF
clone_size: .
v_call: TRBV7-2
d_call: .
j_call: TRBJ1-1

cdr3_nt: TGTGCCAGCAGTTCGGAAAACATTCAGTACTTC
cdr3_aa: CASSSENIQYF
clone_size: .
v_call: TRBV6-6
d_call: .
j_call: TRBJ2-4

cdr3_nt: TGTGCCAGCAGCTCGATGGTGGGTTACGATGAAAAACTGTTTTTT
cdr3_aa: CASSSMVGYDEKLFF
clone_size: .
v_call: TRBV9
d_call: .
j_call: TRBJ1-4

cdr3_nt: TGTGCCAGCAACCAGAACAATCAGCCCCAGCATTTT
cdr3_aa: CASNQNNQPQHF
clone_size: .
v_call: TRBV28
d_call: .
j_call: TRBJ1-5

cdr3_nt: TGTGCCAGCAGTTCAGGGGAAAAACTGTTTTTT
cdr3_aa: CASSSGEKLFF
clone_size: .
v_call: TRBV6-6
d_call: .
j_call: TRBJ1-4

cdr3_nt: TGCGCCAGCAGCTTGTTTAGGGCTAGCGGGGATCAAGAGACCCAGTACTTC
cdr3_aa: CASSLFRASGDQETQYF
clone_size: .
v_call: TRBV5-1
d_call: TRBD2
j_call: TRBJ2-5

cdr3_nt: TGTGCCAGCAGCTCTCGGGCAACCGAAACCGGGGAGCTGTTTTTT
cdr3_aa: CASSSRATETGELFF
clone_size: .
v_call: TRBV11-1
d_call: .
j_call: TRBJ2-2

cdr3_nt: TGTGCCAGTAGTATCGCGGGCACCGGGGAGCTGTTTTTT
cdr3_aa: CASSIAGTGELFF
clone_size: once
v_call: TRBV19
d_call: .
j_call: TRBJ2-2